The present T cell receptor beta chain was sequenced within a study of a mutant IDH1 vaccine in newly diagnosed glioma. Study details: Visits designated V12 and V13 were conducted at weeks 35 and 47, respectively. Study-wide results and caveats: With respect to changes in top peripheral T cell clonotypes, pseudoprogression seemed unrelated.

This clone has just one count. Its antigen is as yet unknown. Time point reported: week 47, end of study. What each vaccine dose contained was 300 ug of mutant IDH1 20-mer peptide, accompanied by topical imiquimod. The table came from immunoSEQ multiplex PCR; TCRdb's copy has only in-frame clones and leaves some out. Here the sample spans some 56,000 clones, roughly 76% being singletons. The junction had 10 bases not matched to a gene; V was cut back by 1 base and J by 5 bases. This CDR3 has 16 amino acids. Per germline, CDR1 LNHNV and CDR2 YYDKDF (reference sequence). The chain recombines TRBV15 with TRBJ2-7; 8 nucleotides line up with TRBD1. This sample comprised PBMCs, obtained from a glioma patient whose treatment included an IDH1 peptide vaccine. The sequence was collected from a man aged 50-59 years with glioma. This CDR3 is CATSRGGSRGLNEQYF. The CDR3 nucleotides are TGTGCCACCAGCAGAGGAGGGAGCAGGGGGCTCAACGAGCAGTACTTC.